This TCR beta chain was captured in a study of vaccination and CD4 T cells after COVID-19. Findings and caveats of the study: Among convalescent patients, a median roughly 90% of reactive clones emerged only after vaccination.

Sequencing of cultured CD4+ T cell DNA used the Oncomine TCR Beta short-read assay. TCRdb analysed the PCR reads with MiXCR anew, one entry per CDR3 protein. This sample carries about 20,000 distinct CDR3 sequences, 46% of them seen once, and the ten largest clones take about 3%. Treatment defined: roughly 11-day PBMC culture with coronavirus spike peptide pools or control peptides (ViraFEST assay). CDR1 and CDR2 from the germline V gene are SGHDT and YYEEEE. The junction had 7 bases not matched to a gene; V was cut back by 4 bases and J by 5 bases. This CDR3 spans 14 amino acids. Remarks on this clonotype: No antigen is known for it.

This sequence originates from a human donor who had recovered from COVID-19. The material sequenced was CD4+ T cells from blood, cultured in vitro, taken after SARS-CoV-2 vaccination. The rearrangement uses TRBV5-6 and TRBJ2-3, with TRBD2 identical over 7 bases. As DNA, the CDR3 is TGTGCCAGCAGCCGGCGGGGGTCGGGAGATACGCAGTATTTT. This sequence encodes CASSRRGSGDTQYF.